In this sample, the clone carrying this TCR beta chain turned up many times. Its antigen is not identified. Germline assignment: CDR1 SGHTA and CDR2 FQGNSA. Trimming removed 2 bases at V and 4 bases at J, with 14 bases between. The CDR3 runs 15 residues. This specimen belongs to a study of T cell repertoires in cytomegalovirus infection. Findings and limits, study-wide: Predominance within the ex vivo response was attributable to HLA-C-restricted CMV-specific TCR beta clonotypes. Identification of carriers of CMV plus the relevant HLA was performed using cumulative public TCR beta family frequency.

Each CDR3 protein is one row after TCRdb ran MiXCR on the reads. The table lists 150,000 or so distinct CDR3 sequences, about 6.3% of them singletons, with about a sixth in the top ten. The source of this sequence is a human donor in good health (CMV status not recorded). Some clones in this sample may be carry-over from other donors' samples. The chain couples TRBV7-2 to TRBJ1-1; D is uncertain. Sequencing was performed on PBMCs. The DNA of the CDR3 is TGTGCCAGCAGCTTAAGGAACTCCGGGGTCACTGAAGCTTTCTTT. This translates into CASSLRNSGVTEAFF.